Below, one T cell receptor (beta chain) is given with its context. The source of the sample is a study of quantifying T cell responses using KT2 cells. Whole-study context: Reverse transcription used primers in the TCR alpha and beta constant regions.

Between the trimmed V and J ends, which lost 1 base and 0 bases, there was a span of 15 bases. The CDR3 loop spans 17 amino acids. CDR1 is SEHNR and CDR2 is FQNEAQ in the germline V gene (reference sequence). Each cDNA got a UMI-containing oligo ligated at its 3' end. First-round PCR used three to four cycles and beta primers RC1.1 and RC1.2 covering TRBC1 and TRBC2. Each CDR3 protein gets one entry after TCRdb re-called the UMI-ligation and nested PCR reads with MiXCR. The table lists about 33,000 distinct CDR3 sequences, around a tenth of them singletons. KT2 cells were mixed with fixed PBMC numbers at varying ratios.

Sequencing was performed on PBMCs spiked with cells of the T cell clone KT2. The chain links TRBV7-9 to TRBJ1-1; a weak D match, TRBD1 (6 bases). This receptor was taken from a human donor. CDR3 sequence: CASSLVGQGSMNTEAFF. CDR3 DNA sequence: TGTGCCAGCAGCTTAGTCGGCCAGGGGAGCATGAACACTGAAGCTTTCTTT. The variable domain in full, completed from reference TRBV7-9 and TRBJ1-1, reads DTGVSQNPRHKITKRGQNVTFRCDPISEHNRLYWYRQTLGQGPEFLTYFQNEAQLEKSRLLSDRFSAERPKGSFSTLEIQRTEQGDSAMYLCASSLVGQGSMNTEAFFGQGTRLTVV.